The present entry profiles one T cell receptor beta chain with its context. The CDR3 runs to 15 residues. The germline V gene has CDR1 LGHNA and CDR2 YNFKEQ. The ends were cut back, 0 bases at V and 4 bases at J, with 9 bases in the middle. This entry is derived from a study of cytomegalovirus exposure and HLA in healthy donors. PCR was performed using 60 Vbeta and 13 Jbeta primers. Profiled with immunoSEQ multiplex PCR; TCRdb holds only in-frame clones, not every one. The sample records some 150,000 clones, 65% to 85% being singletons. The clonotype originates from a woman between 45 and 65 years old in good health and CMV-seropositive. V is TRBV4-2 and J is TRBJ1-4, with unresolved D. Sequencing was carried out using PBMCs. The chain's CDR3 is CASSQDWAVNEKLFF. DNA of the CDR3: TGTGCCAGCAGCCAAGATTGGGCAGTTAATGAAAAACTGTTTTTT.